These T cell receptor beta chains were read from a single sample in a study of response to subunit inactivated influenza vaccine. Each CDR3 protein gets one entry after TCRdb re-called the RT-PCR reads with MiXCR. The data contain about 700,000 distinct CDR3 sequences, approximately 15% of them singletons. The sample was PBMCs from blood, taken around 14 days before vaccination. Receptors were obtained from a man in his fifties or sixties who received an inactivated influenza vaccine. CDR3s include the opening cysteine and the closing phenylalanine or tryptophan. D genes are given only for firm matches. Clone sizes are given selectively: once, few, many, or a class where the clone is expanded.

>TRBJ1-1|TRBV25-1|-|few
TGTGCCAGCAGTGCAAGGGGCACAGAGAACACTGAAGCTTTCTTT
CASSARGTENTEAFF
>TRBJ2-1|TRBV20-1|TRBD2|many
TGCAGTGCTAGAGATCCCACTAGCGGGGGCATCTTGGATGAGCAGTTCTTC
CSARDPTSGGILDEQFF
>TRBJ2-3|TRBV7-3|-|-
TGTGCCAGCAGCTTAGGGTCGGGACCCGTCAGGGATACGCAGTATTTT
CASSLGSGPVRDTQYF
>TRBJ2-7|TRBV4-3|TRBD1|few
TGCGCCAGCAGCCGCCGGGCGGCAGGGGGCTTTGGGGAGACCTACGAGCAGTACTTC
CASSRRAAGGFGETYEQYF
>TRBJ2-4|TRBV11-2|TRBD2|-
TGTGCCAGCAGCTTATCAATGGGACTAGCGGGAGTAAGAAACATTCAGTACTTC
CASSLSMGLAGVRNIQYF
>TRBJ2-3|TRBV5-1|-|few
TGCGCCAGCAAATGGTATGGGGGAAGCACAGATACGCAGTATTTT
CASKWYGGSTDTQYF
>TRBJ2-7|TRBV18|TRBD1|-
TGTGCCAGCTCGTCGACAGGGAAGGCCTACGAGCAGTACTTC
CASSSTGKAYEQYF
>TRBJ2-7|TRBV7-9|-|-
TGTGCCAGCAGCTTAGGGATGACTACAGATCCCGTGGGAGCGCAGAACTTC
CASSLGMTTDPVGAQNF
>TRBJ1-2|TRBV12-3/TRBV12-4|-|few
TGTGCCAGCAGTCCTGACCGGTTCTATGGCTACACCTTC
CASSPDRFYGYTF
>TRBJ1-4|TRBV10-3|-|few
TGTGCCATCAGCGCCGGTTCGACTAATGAAAAACTGTTTTTT
CAISAGSTNEKLFF
>TRBJ1-5|TRBV28|-|few
TGTGCCAGCAGGGACAATAGCAATCAGCCCCAGCATTTT
CASRDNSNQPQHF
>TRBJ1-1|TRBV12-5|-|few
TGTGCTAGTGGTTTACTGACCAGGAATGAAGCTTTCTTT
CASGLLTRNEAFF
>TRBJ2-7|TRBV5-1|-|few
TGCGCCAGCCGCCGGGACGGGACCTACGAGCAGTACTTC
CASRRDGTYEQYF
>TRBJ2-5|TRBV6-1|-|few
TGTGCCAGCACCCAGGCCCCGAAGGAGACCCAGTACTTC
CASTQAPKETQYF
>TRBJ2-2|TRBV6-1|TRBD2|few
TGTGCCAGCAGCCCTACTAGCGGGGGATTCACCGGGGAGCTGTTTTTT
CASSPTSGGFTGELFF
>TRBJ1-4|TRBV6-5|-|few
TGTGCCAGCAGTTACTCGAACGTGGAGGATGAAAAACTGTTTTTT
CASSYSNVEDEKLFF
>TRBJ1-1|TRBV7-2|-|many
TGTGCCAGCGCGCCCCGGGGCCCTGAAGCTTTCTTT
CASAPRGPEAFF
>TRBJ2-7|TRBV18|-|-
TGTGCCAGCTCACCAGTCAGGTCTACCTACGAGCAGTACTTC
CASSPVRSTYEQYF
>TRBJ1-1|TRBV12-3/TRBV12-4|-|few
TGTGCCAGCAGTCGTTTGGCTGAAGCTTTCTTT
CASSRLAEAFF
>TRBJ2-3|TRBV7-9|TRBD2|-
TGTGCCGTAGGACTAGCGGGGAACACAGATACGCAGTATTTT
CAVGLAGNTDTQYF
>TRBJ2-3|TRBV7-9|TRBD2|many
TGTGCCAGCAGCTTAGGGGCGGGAGCGGCAGATACGCAGTATTTT
CASSLGAGAADTQYF
>TRBJ2-1|TRBV11-2|-|few
TGTGCCAGCAGACTAAGGTCTGAGCAGTTCTTC
CASRLRSEQFF
>TRBJ2-7|TRBV5-1|-|-
TGCGCCAGCAGCTTGGGACAGGGTAGTGCTAGCGTTCCCTACGAGCAGTACTTC
CASSLGQGSASVPYEQYF
>TRBJ2-5|TRBV11-1|TRBD2|-
TGTGCCAGCAGCCCCCCCCTCGGAACTAGCGGAAACCAAGAGACCCAGTACTTC
CASSPPLGTSGNQETQYF
>TRBJ2-6|TRBV12-3/TRBV12-4|TRBD1|many
TGTGCCAGCAGCGAGGGGGCCGGGGCCAACGTCCTGACTTTC
CASSEGAGANVLTF
>TRBJ2-1|TRBV15|TRBD1|-
TGTGCCTCCAGCAAGGGGGCGCCTACCATTCCCTACAATGAGCAGTTCTTC
CASSKGAPTIPYNEQFF
>TRBJ1-2|TRBV2|TRBD1|few
TGTGCCAGCAGTTTAGGGACAGGAGGGACCTATGGCTACACCTTC
CASSLGTGGTYGYTF
>TRBJ2-2|TRBV12-3/TRBV12-4|-|many
TGTGCCAGCAGTTTGGGTGGTGGGGAGCTGTTTTTT
CASSLGGGELFF
>TRBJ1-2|TRBV4-3|-|-
TGCGCCAGCAGCCAAGAGGGACACCTTTCTAAGGGTGGCTACACCTTC
CASSQEGHLSKGGYTF
>TRBJ2-4|TRBV12-3/TRBV12-4|TRBD1|many
TGTGCCAGCAGAGGACAGGGAAACATTCAGTACTTC
CASRGQGNIQYF
>TRBJ2-7|TRBV20-1|-|-
TGCAGTGCTAGAGGGGCCGATATCTACGAGCAGTACTTC
CSARGADIYEQYF
>TRBJ2-7|TRBV15|-|-
TGTGCCACCAGCAGAGACCGACAGTTGGAGCAGTACTTC
CATSRDRQLEQYF
>TRBJ2-1|TRBV4-2|-|-
TGTGCCAGCAGCCAAGTAGTTAACGGTGAGCAGTTCTTC
CASSQVVNGEQFF
>TRBJ1-2|TRBV29-1|-|-
TGCAGCGTTGAAGGAATAGGGTCAGGCTACACCTTC
CSVEGIGSGYTF
>TRBJ2-5|TRBV7-9|TRBD2|-
TGTGCCAGCAGCTTCAGAACTAGCGGGGAGACCCAGTACTTC
CASSFRTSGETQYF
>TRBJ1-2|TRBV7-2|-|few
TGTGCCAGCAGCAGTGTCTACGGGTACGGCTACACCTTC
CASSSVYGYGYTF
>TRBJ2-7|TRBV12-3/TRBV12-4|TRBD2|-
TGTGCCAGCATCCTGGGACTAGCGGGAGCCAGGGACGAGCAGTACTTC
CASILGLAGARDEQYF
>TRBJ2-1|TRBV10-2|-|-
TGCGCCAGCGGGTATGACGGGTACAATGAGCAGTTCTTC
CASGYDGYNEQFF
>TRBJ2-2|TRBV5-1|TRBD1|few
TGCGCCAGCAGTCCCGGACAGGGGGCGGTGAATGGCGGGGAGCTGTTTTTT
CASSPGQGAVNGGELFF
>TRBJ2-2|TRBV11-2|-|few
TGTGCCAGCAGCTTAGAGGGGGGGACAATAAGGAACACCGGGGAGCTGTTTTTT
CASSLEGGTIRNTGELFF
>TRBJ2-4|TRBV5-6|-|few
TGTGCCAGCAGCGCCTCTCTAGCCAAAAACATTCAGTACTTC
CASSASLAKNIQYF
>TRBJ2-7|TRBV30|-|-
TGTGCCCGCCAGGGCGATTCCTACGAGCAGTACTTC
CARQGDSYEQYF
>TRBJ2-2|TRBV2|TRBD1|few
TGTGCCAGCTGCCGGTGGGCAGGGGGTAACACCGGGGAGCTGTTTTTT
CASCRWAGGNTGELFF
>TRBJ2-3|TRBV5-5|-|-
TGTGCCAGCAACCTCTTGGGGGGTACGCAGTATTTT
CASNLLGGTQYF
>TRBJ1-2|TRBV5-5|-|few
TGTGCCAGCAGGTTTACACCCCAGACCAACTATGGCTACACCTTC
CASRFTPQTNYGYTF
>TRBJ2-3|TRBV7-9|-|-
TGTGCCAGCAGCTTAGAAGTCCAGGTGGCAGATACGCAGTATTTT
CASSLEVQVADTQYF
>TRBJ2-7|TRBV10-3|-|few
TGTGCCACCAGGGGGGGCGGCGAGCAGTACTTC
CATRGGGEQYF
>TRBJ2-1|TRBV3-1|-|-
TGTGCCAGCAGCCAAGTTGGGCTGGCACACTACAATGAGCAGTTCTTC
CASSQVGLAHYNEQFF
>TRBJ2-7|TRBV21-1|-|-
TGTGCCAGCAGCAAAAGGGTCCAGGACAGCTACGAGCAGTACTTC
CASSKRVQDSYEQYF
>TRBJ2-2|TRBV20-1|TRBD2|few
TGCAGTGCTACCAAAGGACTAGTTTTTACCGGGGAGCTGTTTTTT
CSATKGLVFTGELFF
>TRBJ1-6|TRBV7-9|TRBD1|-
TGTGCCAGCAGCCCACGGACAGGGGAACTCCACTTT
CASSPRTGELHF
>TRBJ1-3|TRBV18|-|-
TGTGCCAGCTCACCAGAGGCCGCGAGCTCTGGAAACACCATATATTTT
CASSPEAASSGNTIYF
>TRBJ1-5|TRBV28|-|few
TGTGCCAGCAACCGTTACAGAGCTCCCAATCAGCCCCAGCATTTT
CASNRYRAPNQPQHF
>TRBJ2-1|TRBV14|-|many
TGTGCCAGCAGCCCCGGGTTTTCCTACAATGAGCAGTTCTTC
CASSPGFSYNEQFF
>TRBJ2-1|TRBV28|TRBD2|-
TGTGCCAGCAGTTTAGGGACGGTTAGCGGGGGGGGGTCCTACAAAGAGCAGTTCTTC
CASSLGTVSGGGSYKEQFF
>TRBJ2-2|TRBV28|-|many
TGTGCCAGCAGTTTATTGATTATCGCCGGGACAAACACCGGGGAGCTGTTTTTT
CASSLLIIAGTNTGELFF
>TRBJ1-1|TRBV19|-|-
TGTGCCAGTAGTAAGGGGCCCGGCCAAGCTTTCTTT
CASSKGPGQAFF
>TRBJ2-1|TRBV20-1|TRBD2|few
TGCAGTGCTAGACGACTAGCGGGTTTGAGCTCCTACAATGAGCAGTTCTTC
CSARRLAGLSSYNEQFF
>TRBJ2-5|TRBV4-3|TRBD2|-
TGCGCCAGCAGCCAAGGGTCCCGGGAGGCCCAGTACTTC
CASSQGSREAQYF